The 10 T cell receptor beta chains given below trace back to one sample, sequenced in a study of regulatory T cells in long-lasting Graves disease. Time point noted: persistent/refractory GD, antithyroid drugs over 5 years with positive TRAb. The TCR library was made from RNA that had been extracted from PBMCs in TRIzol. Building of the TCR beta libraries involved iRepertoire HTBI primers and Arm-PCR of CDR3 regions. From the multiplex PCR reads, TCRdb called clonotypes with MiXCR, one entry per CDR3 protein. In the table there are about 660,000 distinct CDR3 sequences, about 32% of which are singletons. The material sequenced was peripheral blood mononuclear cells (PBMCs), taken when the disease was refractory, from a patient treated with antithyroid drugs. The receptors originated from a female donor with Graves disease.

The rearrangement links TRBV5-1 to TRBJ2-2; perhaps TRBD2 as D (5 bases). The CDR3 totals 16 residues. The germline V gene encodes CDR1 SGHRS and CDR2 YFSETQ. V lost 6 bases, J lost 4 bases, and 19 bases lay in between. The DNA for the CDR3 is TGCGCCAGCACCCCCGATCGGGGAGTGGGCACCGGGGAGCTGTTTTTT. Translating it yields CASTPDRGVGTGELFF. The complete variable domain, with remaining parts taken from reference TRBV5-1 and TRBJ2-2, reads KAGVTQTPRYLIKTRGQQVTLSCSPISGHRSVSWYQQTPGQGLQFLFEYFSETQRNKGNFPGRFSGRQFSNSRSEMNVSTLELGDSALYLCASTPDRGVGTGELFFGEGSRLTVL.

The J gene is TRBJ2-2, the V gene TRBV29-1; possibly TRBD1 or TRBD2 for D (6 bases each). Deletions cut 1 base from V and 7 bases from J, with 19 bases between. The CDR3 totals 16 residues. The germline gives CDR1 SQVTM, CDR2 ANQGSEA. CDR3 protein: CSVEGGAGGALGELFF. The CDR3 nucleotides are TGCAGCGTTGAAGGGGGGGCAGGTGGGGCCCTCGGGGAGCTGTTTTTT.

The genes are TRBV10-3 and TRBJ2-7, with 7 nucleotides matching TRBD2. The V gene end was trimmed by 8 bases and the J gene end by 2 bases; junction bases not matched to a gene: 6. CDR1 is ENHRY and CDR2 is SYGVKD in the germline V gene. This CDR3 spans 13 amino acids. Here the CDR3 reads CAIEPGTTYEQYF. The DNA of the CDR3 is TGTGCCATCGAGCCCGGGACTACCTACGAGCAGTACTTC.

The J gene is TRBJ1-1, the V gene TRBV29-1; D call uncertain. The CDR3 has 13 amino acids. The V end lost 6 bases, the J end lost 1 base, and 12 bases lay between the germline ends. The germline V gene encodes CDR1 SQVTM and CDR2 ANQGSEA. Here the CDR3 DNA reads TGCAGCGTGAACCCGTTTGGGAACACTGAAGCTTTCTTT. Translated, it gives CSVNPFGNTEAFF.

This clonotype was picked up a small number of times. The chain uses TRBV6-1 and TRBJ2-7; D is tentatively TRBD1 or TRBD2 (5 bases each). Trimming pared 5 bases from V and 6 bases from J, leaving 20 bases between. The CDR3 runs to 15 residues. Germline assignment: CDR1 MNHNS and CDR2 SASEGT. CDR3 sequence: CASSLSGTEAGEQYF. The CDR3 DNA follows: TGTGCCAGCAGTCTCTCCGGGACGGAGGCGGGCGAGCAGTACTTC.

The rearrangement links TRBV6-1 to TRBJ2-1, with 10 bases that match TRBD2. In germline, CDR1 is MNHNS, CDR2 SASEGT. Trimming at V came to 5 bases and at J to 4 bases, leaving 8 bases not matched to a gene. The CDR3 extends over 16 amino acids. The CDR3 here is CASSPLAGVRYNEQFF. The CDR3 DNA sequence: TGTGCCAGCAGTCCCCTAGCGGGAGTTCGTTACAATGAGCAGTTCTTC.

About this clonotype itself: The junction departs from the called germline gene at one end, perhaps through a read error. The rearrangement links TRBV20-1 to TRBJ2-7; 7 bases line up with TRBD1. The CDR3 contains 16 residues. CDR1 and CDR2 from the germline V gene are DFQATT and SNEGSKA (reference sequence). The CDR3 sequence: CSGRTTGTATTYEQYF. The CDR3, as DNA: TGCAGTGGTAGAACCACCGGGACAGCTACAACCTACGAGCAGTACTTC.

With regard to this clonotype: A much larger clone lies one base from this, so it may be a read error. V usage is TRBV12-3 or TRBV12-4 and J usage is TRBJ1-2; TRBD1 is a possible D gene (5 bases). Trimming took 4 bases from V and 7 from J, leaving 13 bases between them. The CDR3 spans 13 residues. The CDR3 here is CASSSGLYGGYTF. DNA for the CDR3: TGTGCCAGCAGTTCAGGGCTTTATGGTGGCTACACCTTC.

The sample holds one count of this clonotype. The chain recombines TRBV7-9 with TRBJ1-2, with D hard to call. Trimming stripped 5 bases from V and 5 bases from J, with 15 bases between. The CDR3 is 14 residues long. Germline V CDR1 and CDR2: SEHNR, FQNEAQ (reference sequence). CDR3 sequence (DNA): TGTGCCAGCAGCCGCAAAATTATCGGATATGGCTACACCTTC. Protein: CASSRKIIGYGYTF.

This clonotype occurred many times. The CDR3 region is CASSYSTGVDEQYF. DNA for the CDR3: TGTGCCAGCAGTTACTCGACAGGGGTAGACGAGCAGTACTTC. This chain joins TRBV6-2 or TRBV6-3 and TRBJ2-7; 8 nucleotides line up with TRBD1. Germline loops: CDR1 MNHEY, CDR2 SVGEGT. The CDR3 spans 14 residues. J was trimmed by 5 bases and V by 0 bases; bases with no gene match: 3.